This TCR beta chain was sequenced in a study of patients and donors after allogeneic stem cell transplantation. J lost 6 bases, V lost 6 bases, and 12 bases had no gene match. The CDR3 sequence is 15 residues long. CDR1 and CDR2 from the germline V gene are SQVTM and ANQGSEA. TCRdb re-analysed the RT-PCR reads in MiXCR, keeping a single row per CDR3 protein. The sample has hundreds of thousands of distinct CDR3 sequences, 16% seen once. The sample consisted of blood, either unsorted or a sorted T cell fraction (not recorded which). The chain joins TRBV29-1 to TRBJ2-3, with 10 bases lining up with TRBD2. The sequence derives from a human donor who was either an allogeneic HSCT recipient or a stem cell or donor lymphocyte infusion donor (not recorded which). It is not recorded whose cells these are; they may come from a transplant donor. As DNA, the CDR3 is TGCAGCGTGGGGGGGAGGTCTAGCGGGAGCGATACGCAGTATTTT. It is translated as CSVGGRSSGSDTQYF.